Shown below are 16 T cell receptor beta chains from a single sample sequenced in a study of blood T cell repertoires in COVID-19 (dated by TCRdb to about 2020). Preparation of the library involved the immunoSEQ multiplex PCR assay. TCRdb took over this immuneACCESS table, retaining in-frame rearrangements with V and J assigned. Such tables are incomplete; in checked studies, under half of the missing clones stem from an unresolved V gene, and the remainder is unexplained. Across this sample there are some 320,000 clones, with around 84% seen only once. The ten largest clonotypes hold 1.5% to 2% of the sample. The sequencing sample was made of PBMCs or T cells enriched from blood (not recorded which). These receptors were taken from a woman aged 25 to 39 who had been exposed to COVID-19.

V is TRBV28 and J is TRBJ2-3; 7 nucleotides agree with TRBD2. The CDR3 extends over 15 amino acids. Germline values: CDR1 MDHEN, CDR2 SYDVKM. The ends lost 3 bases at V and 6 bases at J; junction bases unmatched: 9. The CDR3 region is CASSFQPKAGDTQYF. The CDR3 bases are TGTGCCAGCAGTTTTCAACCAAAAGCGGGGGATACGCAGTATTTT.

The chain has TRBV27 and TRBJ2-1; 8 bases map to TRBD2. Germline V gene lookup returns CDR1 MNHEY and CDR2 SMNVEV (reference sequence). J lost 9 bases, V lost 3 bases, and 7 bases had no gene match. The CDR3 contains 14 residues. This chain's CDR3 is CASSFQREFAEQFF. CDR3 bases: TGTGCCAGCAGTTTTCAGCGGGAGTTCGCTGAGCAGTTCTTC.

CDR3 sequence: CASSPPGTGMDTEAFF. As DNA, the CDR3 is TGTGCCAGCTCACCACCTGGGACAGGGATGGACACTGAAGCTTTCTTT. The gene calls are TRBV18 and TRBJ1-1; 9 positions match TRBD1. J gave up 3 bases and V 0 bases, and 5 bases lay outside the gene matches. This CDR3 spans 16 amino acids. Germline V gene lookup returns CDR1 KGHSH and CDR2 LQKENI.

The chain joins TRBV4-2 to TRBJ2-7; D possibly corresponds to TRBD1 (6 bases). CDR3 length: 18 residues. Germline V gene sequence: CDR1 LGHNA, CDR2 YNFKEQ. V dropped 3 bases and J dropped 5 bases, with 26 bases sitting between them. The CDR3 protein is CASSQELLTGTLYNEQYF. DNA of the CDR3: TGTGCCAGCAGCCAGGAACTGCTTACCGGGACACTGTACAACGAGCAGTACTTC.

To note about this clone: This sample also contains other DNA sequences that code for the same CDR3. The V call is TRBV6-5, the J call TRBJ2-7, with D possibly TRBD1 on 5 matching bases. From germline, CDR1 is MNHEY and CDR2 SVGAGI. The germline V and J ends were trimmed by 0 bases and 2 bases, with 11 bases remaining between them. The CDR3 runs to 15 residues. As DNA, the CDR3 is TGTGCCAGCAGTTACTCGAACCAGGGAACCTACGAGCAGTACTTC. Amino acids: CASSYSNQGTYEQYF.

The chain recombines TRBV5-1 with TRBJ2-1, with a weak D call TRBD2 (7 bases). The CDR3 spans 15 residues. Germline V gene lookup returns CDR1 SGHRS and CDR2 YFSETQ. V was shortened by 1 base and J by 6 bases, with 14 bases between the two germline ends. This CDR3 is CASSLIGGQGNEQFF. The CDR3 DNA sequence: TGCGCCAGCAGCTTGATCGGGGGGCAGGGCAATGAGCAGTTCTTC.

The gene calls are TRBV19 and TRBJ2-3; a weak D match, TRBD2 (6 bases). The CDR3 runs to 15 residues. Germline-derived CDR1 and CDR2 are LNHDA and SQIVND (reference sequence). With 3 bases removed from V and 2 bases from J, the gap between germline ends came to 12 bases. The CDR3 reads CASSIIAGSTDTQYF. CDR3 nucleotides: TGTGCCAGTAGTATTATTGCGGGATCCACAGATACGCAGTATTTT.

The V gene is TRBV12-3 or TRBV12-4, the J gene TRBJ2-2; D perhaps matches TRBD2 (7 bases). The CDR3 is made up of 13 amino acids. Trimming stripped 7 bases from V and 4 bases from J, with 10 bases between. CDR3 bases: TGTGCCAGCATTAGGGGGGGCACCGGGGAGCTGTTTTTT. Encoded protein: CASIRGGTGELFF.

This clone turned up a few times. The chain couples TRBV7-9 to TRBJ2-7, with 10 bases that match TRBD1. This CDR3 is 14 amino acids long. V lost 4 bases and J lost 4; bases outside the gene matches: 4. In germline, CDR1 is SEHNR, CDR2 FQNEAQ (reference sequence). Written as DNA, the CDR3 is TGTGCCAGCAGCTCACGGACAGGGGGGTACGAGCAGTACTTC. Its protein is CASSSRTGGYEQYF.

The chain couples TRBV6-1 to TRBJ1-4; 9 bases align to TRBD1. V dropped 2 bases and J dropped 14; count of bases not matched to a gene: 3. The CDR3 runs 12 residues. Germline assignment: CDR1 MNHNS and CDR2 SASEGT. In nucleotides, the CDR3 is TGTGCCAGCAGTGAACTACAGGGGGCTCTGTTTTTT. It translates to CASSELQGALFF.

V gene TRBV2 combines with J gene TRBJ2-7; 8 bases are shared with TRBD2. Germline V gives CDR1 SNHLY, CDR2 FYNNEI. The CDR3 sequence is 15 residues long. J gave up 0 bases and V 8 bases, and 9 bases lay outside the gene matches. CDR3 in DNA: TGTGCCAGCTTAGCGGGACATTTAAGCTCCTACGAGCAGTACTTC. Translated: CASLAGHLSSYEQYF. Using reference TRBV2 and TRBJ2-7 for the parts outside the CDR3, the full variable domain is EPEVTQTPSHQVTQMGQEVILRCVPISNHLYFYWYRQILGQKVEFLVSFYNNEISEKSEIFDDQFSVERPDGSNFTLKIRSTKLEDSAMYFCASLAGHLSSYEQYFGPGTRLTVT.

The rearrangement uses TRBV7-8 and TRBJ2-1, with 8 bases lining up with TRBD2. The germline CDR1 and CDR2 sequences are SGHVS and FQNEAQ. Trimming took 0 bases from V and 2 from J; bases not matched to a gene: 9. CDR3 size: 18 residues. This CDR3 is CASSLAGVGLATYNEQFF. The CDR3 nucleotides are TGTGCCAGCAGCTTAGCTGGTGTAGGACTAGCAACCTACAATGAGCAGTTCTTC.

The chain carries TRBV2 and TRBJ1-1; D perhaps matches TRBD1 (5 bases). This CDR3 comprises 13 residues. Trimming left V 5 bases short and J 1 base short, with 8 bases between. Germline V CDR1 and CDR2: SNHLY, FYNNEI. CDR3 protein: CASSITGNTEAFF. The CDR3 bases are TGTGCCAGCAGTATTACAGGGAACACTGAAGCTTTCTTT.

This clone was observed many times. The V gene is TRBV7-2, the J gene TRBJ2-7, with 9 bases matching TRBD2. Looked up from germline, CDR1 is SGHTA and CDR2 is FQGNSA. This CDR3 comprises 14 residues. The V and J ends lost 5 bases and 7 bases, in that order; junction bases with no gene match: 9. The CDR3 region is CASSRTSVLGEQYF. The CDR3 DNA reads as TGTGCCAGCAGCAGGACTAGCGTTCTAGGGGAGCAGTACTTC.

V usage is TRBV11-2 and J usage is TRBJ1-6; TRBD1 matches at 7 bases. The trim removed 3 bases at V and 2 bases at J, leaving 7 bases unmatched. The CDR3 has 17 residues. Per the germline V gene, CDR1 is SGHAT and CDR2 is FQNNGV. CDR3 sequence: CASSFRRGKAYNSPLHF. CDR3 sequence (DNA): TGTGCCAGCAGCTTCCGCAGGGGGAAGGCCTATAATTCACCCCTCCACTTT.

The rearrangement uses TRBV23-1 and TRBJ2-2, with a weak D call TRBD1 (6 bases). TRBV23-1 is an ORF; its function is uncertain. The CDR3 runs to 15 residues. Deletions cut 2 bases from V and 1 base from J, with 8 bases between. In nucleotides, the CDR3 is TGCGCCAGCAGTCAACCGGGACAGAACACCGGGGAGCTGTTTTTT. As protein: CASSQPGQNTGELFF.